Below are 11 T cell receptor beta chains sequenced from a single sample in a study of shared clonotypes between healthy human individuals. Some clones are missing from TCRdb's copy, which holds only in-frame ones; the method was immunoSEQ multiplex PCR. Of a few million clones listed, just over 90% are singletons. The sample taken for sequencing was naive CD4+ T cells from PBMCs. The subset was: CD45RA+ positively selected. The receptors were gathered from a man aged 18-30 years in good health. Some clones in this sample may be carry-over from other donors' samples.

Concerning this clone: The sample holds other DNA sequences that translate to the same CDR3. The CDR3 nucleotides are TGCAGCGTAAACAGGGGAGGCACTGAAGCTTTCTTT. This encodes CSVNRGGTEAFF. The chain links TRBV29-1 to TRBJ1-1, with TRBD1 matching 7 bases. CDR1 is SQVTM, CDR2 ANQGSEA, per germline. The CDR3 extends over 12 amino acids. J gave up 4 bases and V 6 bases, and 5 bases lay outside the gene matches.

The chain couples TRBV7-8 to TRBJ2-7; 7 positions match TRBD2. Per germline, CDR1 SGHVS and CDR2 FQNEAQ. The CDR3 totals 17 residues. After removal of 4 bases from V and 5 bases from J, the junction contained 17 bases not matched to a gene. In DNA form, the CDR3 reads TGTGCCAGCAGCTCAGTTGGTCTCGGCGGGAGACGAAACGAGCAGTACTTC. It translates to CASSSVGLGGRRNEQYF. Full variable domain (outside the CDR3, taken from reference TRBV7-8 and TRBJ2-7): GAGVSQSPRYKVAKRGQDVALRCDPISGHVSLFWYQQALGQGPEFLTYFQNEAQLDKSGLPSDRFFAERPEGSVSTLKIQRTQQEDSAVYLCASSSVGLGGRRNEQYFGPGTRLTVT.

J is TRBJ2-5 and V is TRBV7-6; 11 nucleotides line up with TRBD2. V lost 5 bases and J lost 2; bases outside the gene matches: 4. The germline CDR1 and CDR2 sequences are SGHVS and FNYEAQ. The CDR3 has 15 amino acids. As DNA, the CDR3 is TGTGCCAGCAGCCATTTAGCGGGAGGGCAAGAGACCCAGTACTTC. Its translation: CASSHLAGGQETQYF.

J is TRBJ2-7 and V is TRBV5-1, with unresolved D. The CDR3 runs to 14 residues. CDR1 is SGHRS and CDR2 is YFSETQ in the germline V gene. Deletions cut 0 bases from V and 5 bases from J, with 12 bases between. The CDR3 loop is CASSLEYSADEQYF. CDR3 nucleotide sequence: TGCGCCAGCAGCTTGGAGTACAGCGCCGACGAGCAGTACTTC.

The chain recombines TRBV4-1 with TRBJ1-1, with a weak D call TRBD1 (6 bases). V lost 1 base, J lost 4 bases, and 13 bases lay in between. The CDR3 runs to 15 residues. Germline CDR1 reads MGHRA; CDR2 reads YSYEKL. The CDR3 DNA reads TGCGCCAGCAGCCAAGCAGACAGGCCCACCACTGAAGCTTTCTTT. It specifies CASSQADRPTTEAFF.

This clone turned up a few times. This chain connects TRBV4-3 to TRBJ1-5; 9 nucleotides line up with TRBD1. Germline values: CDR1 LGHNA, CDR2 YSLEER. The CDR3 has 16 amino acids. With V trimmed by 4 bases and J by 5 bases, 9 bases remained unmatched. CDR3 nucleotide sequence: TGCGCCAGCAGCCCTCACCCACAGGGGGCAGATCAGCCCCAGCATTTT. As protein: CASSPHPQGADQPQHF.

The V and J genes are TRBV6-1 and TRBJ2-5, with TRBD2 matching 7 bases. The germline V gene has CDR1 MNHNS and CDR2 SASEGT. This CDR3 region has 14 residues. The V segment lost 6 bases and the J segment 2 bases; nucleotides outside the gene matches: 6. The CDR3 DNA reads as TGTGCCAGCAGAGAGGGAGGGCCGCAAGAGACCCAGTACTTC. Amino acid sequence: CASREGGPQETQYF.

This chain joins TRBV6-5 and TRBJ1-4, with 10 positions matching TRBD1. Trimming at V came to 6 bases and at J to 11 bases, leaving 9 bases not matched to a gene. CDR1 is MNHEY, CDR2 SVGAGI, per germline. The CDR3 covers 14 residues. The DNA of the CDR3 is TGTGCCAGCAGCCCGACAGGGGGCGGCCGCAAACTGTTTTTT. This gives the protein CASSPTGGGRKLFF.

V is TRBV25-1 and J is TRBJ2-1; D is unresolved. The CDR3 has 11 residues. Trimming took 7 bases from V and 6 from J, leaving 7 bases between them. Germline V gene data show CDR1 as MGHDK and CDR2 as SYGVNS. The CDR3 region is CASKRGNEQFF. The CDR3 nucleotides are TGTGCCAGCAAACGAGGCAATGAGCAGTTCTTC.

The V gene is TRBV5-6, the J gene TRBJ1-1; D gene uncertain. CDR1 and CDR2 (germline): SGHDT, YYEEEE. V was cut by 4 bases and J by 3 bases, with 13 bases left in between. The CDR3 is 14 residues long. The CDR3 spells CASSGGFGDTEAFF. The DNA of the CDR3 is TGTGCCAGCAGCGGTGGTTTTGGGGACACTGAAGCTTTCTTT.

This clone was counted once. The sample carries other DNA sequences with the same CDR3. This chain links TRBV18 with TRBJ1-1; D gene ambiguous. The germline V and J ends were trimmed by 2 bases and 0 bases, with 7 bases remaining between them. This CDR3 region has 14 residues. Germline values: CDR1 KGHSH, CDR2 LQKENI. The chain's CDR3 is CASSPNHMNTEAFF. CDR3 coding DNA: TGTGCCAGCTCACCAAATCACATGAACACTGAAGCTTTCTTT.